Each of the 23 T cell receptor beta chains below was sequenced from the same sample in a study of blood T cell repertoires in COVID-19. Profiled with immunoSEQ multiplex PCR; TCRdb holds only in-frame clones, not every one. The table records nearly 15,000 clones, more than 80% of them present only once. The sequencing input was peripheral blood. The receptors were sampled from a human donor in a cohort sampled during active COVID-19.

CDR3 amino acids: CASSIGPQGEETQYF. The CDR3 coding sequence is TGTGCCAGCAGCATAGGACCACAGGGGGAAGAGACCCAGTACTTC. The chain joins TRBV5-4 to TRBJ2-5; 8 bases fit TRBD1. The trim removed 4 bases at V and 3 bases at J, leaving 8 bases unmatched. The CDR3 runs to 15 residues. Germline CDR1 SGHNT, CDR2 YYREEE (reference sequence).

This rearrangement joins TRBV9 to TRBJ2-7; D perhaps matches TRBD2 (7 bases). V was shortened by 2 bases and J by 1 base, with 19 bases between the two germline ends. From germline, CDR1 is SGDLS and CDR2 YYNGEE. CDR3 length: 17 residues. The CDR3 nucleotides read TGTGCCAGCAGCGTGCAGGAACTAGCGACAGGATCCTACGAGCAGTACTTC. Amino acids: CASSVQELATGSYEQYF.

In DNA form, the CDR3 reads TGTGCCAGCACAGGGACTAACTATGGCTACACCTTC. It yields the protein CASTGTNYGYTF. The chain links TRBV6-5 to TRBJ1-2, with D possibly matching TRBD1 (5 bases). CDR1 MNHEY and CDR2 SVGAGI come from the germline V gene. This CDR3 has 12 residues. V lost 7 bases and J lost 0, with 6 bases in between.

The V call is TRBV7-8, the J call TRBJ1-5, with D perhaps matching TRBD1 (5 bases). Trimming stripped 1 base from V and 0 bases from J, with 7 bases between. The CDR3 is made up of 15 amino acids. CDR1 is SGHVS, CDR2 FQNEAQ, per germline. CDR3 residues: CASSLGQPSNQPQHF. CDR3 sequence (DNA): TGTGCCAGCAGCTTAGGACAGCCTAGCAATCAGCCCCAGCATTTT. The whole variable domain, remainder taken from reference TRBV7-8 and TRBJ1-5, is GAGVSQSPRYKVAKRGQDVALRCDPISGHVSLFWYQQALGQGPEFLTYFQNEAQLDKSGLPSDRFFAERPEGSVSTLKIQRTQQEDSAVYLCASSLGQPSNQPQHFGDGTRLSIL.

The genes are TRBV12-3 or TRBV12-4 and TRBJ1-1; D call uncertain. This CDR3 is 13 amino acids long. V lost 8 bases and J 2 bases, leaving 12 bases between the germline ends. The chain's CDR3 is CASQVSGNTEAFF. The CDR3 DNA is TGTGCCAGCCAAGTGTCGGGAAACACTGAAGCTTTCTTT.

The CDR3 loop is CASSLGQGARETQYF. The CDR3, as DNA: TGCGCCAGCAGCCTGGGACAGGGGGCGCGAGAGACCCAGTACTTC. This chain connects TRBV5-1 to TRBJ2-5, with 12 bases identical to TRBD1. Germline V gene data show CDR1 as SGHRS and CDR2 as YFSETQ. This CDR3 region has 15 residues. V lost 4 bases to trimming and J lost 4 bases; unmatched junction nucleotides: 5.

The chain combines TRBV10-1 with TRBJ2-2, with TRBD2 identical over 10 bases. The germline V gene encodes CDR1 WNHNN and CDR2 SYGVQD (reference sequence). This CDR3 is built from 14 residues. V trimming: 6 bases; J trimming: 6 bases; junction bases outside the gene matches: 4. The CDR3 nucleotides read TGCGCCAGCAGCGGACTAGCGGACGCCGGGGAGCTGTTTTTT. As protein: CASSGLADAGELFF.

This clone was found a few times. CDR3 region: CASGTGTYEQYF. The CDR3 DNA reads as TGTGCCAGCGGGACAGGGACCTACGAGCAGTACTTC. The chain is built from TRBV2 and TRBJ2-7; 9 bases fit TRBD1. This CDR3 has 12 amino acids. CDR1 and CDR2 from the germline V gene are SNHLY and FYNNEI. V shed 8 bases, J shed 2 bases, and the junction held 1 base outside the gene matches.

The sample holds one count of this clone. The V call is TRBV24-1, the J call TRBJ1-2; tentatively, D is TRBD1 (6 bases). Germline V gives CDR1 KGHDR, CDR2 SFDVKD. Trimming took off 4 bases at V and 6 bases at J, with 14 bases between the two ends. The CDR3 totals 14 residues. This CDR3 is CATSDSDSYNGYTF. The CDR3, as DNA: TGTGCCACCAGTGACTCGGACAGCTATAATGGCTACACCTTC.

The sample holds one count of this clone. V is TRBV11-3 and J is TRBJ2-1, with a possible D match to TRBD1 (7 bases). CDR3 length: 17 amino acids. V was shortened by 0 bases and J by 9 bases, with 21 bases between the two germline ends. Germline assignment: CDR1 SGHNT and CDR2 YENEEA. The CDR3 is CASSLEATGRPSAEQFF. The DNA of the CDR3 is TGTGCCAGCAGCTTAGAGGCGACAGGGAGGCCCTCGGCTGAGCAGTTCTTC.

The CDR3 DNA reads TGTGCCAGCAGCTTAGATCCCGCAGGGAACTATGGCTACACCTTC. The encoded protein is CASSLDPAGNYGYTF. This chain uses TRBV11-2 with TRBJ1-2, with a possible D match to TRBD1 (5 bases). The CDR3 loop spans 15 amino acids. The V gene lost 0 bases and the J gene lost 2 bases, with 10 bases spanning the gap. The germline V gene has CDR1 SGHAT and CDR2 FQNNGV. The variable domain in full, completed from reference TRBV11-2 and TRBJ1-2, reads EAGVAQSPRYKIIEKRQSVAFWCNPISGHATLYWYQQILGQGPKLLIQFQNNGVVDDSQLPKDRFSAERLKGVDSTLKIQPAKLEDSAVYLCASSLDPAGNYGYTFGSGTRLTVV.

The chain is built from TRBV7-2 and TRBJ1-5; 7 bases map to TRBD1. The CDR3 loop spans 16 amino acids. The V gene end was trimmed by 3 bases and the J gene end by 1 base; junction bases not matched to a gene: 6. Germline CDR1 SGHTA, CDR2 FQGNSA. Written as DNA, the CDR3 is TGTGCCAGCAGCTTTGAGCGCAGGGGGAGCAATCAGCCCCAGCATTTT. Protein: CASSFERRGSNQPQHF.

This chain joins TRBV15 and TRBJ1-5; weak D call: TRBD1 (6 bases). V was pared by 3 bases and J by 4 bases, with 13 bases between. The germline V gene has CDR1 LNHNV and CDR2 YYDKDF (reference sequence). CDR3 length: 15 residues. The DNA for the CDR3 is TGTGCCACCAGCAGTGGACAGCTGCCGAATCAGCCCCAGCATTTT. This codes for CATSSGQLPNQPQHF.

V usage is TRBV3-1 (or the pseudogene TRBV3-2) and J usage is TRBJ2-7; 7 positions match TRBD1. This CDR3 region has 14 residues. Germline V gene data show CDR1 as LGHDT and CDR2 as YNNKEL (reference sequence). Losses at the gene ends were 6 bases for V and 2 bases for J; bases not matched to a gene: 7. CDR3 amino acids: CASRYRQGPYEQYF. The CDR3 nucleotides read TGTGCCAGCAGGTACCGACAGGGCCCCTACGAGCAGTACTTC.

The chain joins TRBV5-1 to TRBJ1-6; no clear D gene. Germline-derived CDR1 and CDR2 are SGHRS and YFSETQ. The length of the CDR3 is 15 residues. Trimming took 5 bases from V and 0 from J, leaving 9 bases between them. CDR3 DNA: TGCGCCAGCAGACCGGGGAGCTCCTATAATTCACCCCTCCACTTT. Translation gives CASRPGSSYNSPLHF.

The chain employs TRBV3-1 (or the pseudogene TRBV3-2) and TRBJ1-3, with D perhaps matching TRBD1 (6 bases). Per germline, CDR1 LGHDT and CDR2 YNNKEL (reference sequence). The CDR3 runs to 16 residues. V lost 1 base, J lost 0 bases, and 10 bases lay in between. This CDR3 is CASSQGQGYSGNTIYF. CDR3 nucleotide sequence: TGTGCCAGCAGCCAAGGTCAGGGGTACTCTGGAAACACCATATATTTT.

CDR3: CATSIRTATNEKLFF. The CDR3, as DNA: TGTGCCACCAGCATCCGGACTGCAACTAATGAAAAACTGTTTTTT. The chain carries TRBV15 and TRBJ1-4; D ambiguous. The length of the CDR3 is 15 residues. From germline, CDR1 is LNHNV and CDR2 YYDKDF (reference sequence). With 4 bases removed from V and 0 bases from J, the gap between germline ends came to 9 bases.

CDR3 nucleotide sequence: TGTGCCAGTAGTCTTGGGACACCCTGGGGCAATCAGCCCCAGCATTTT. Translated, it gives CASSLGTPWGNQPQHF. The chain has TRBV19 and TRBJ1-5; perhaps TRBD1 as D (6 bases). V shed 5 bases and J shed 2 bases, with 16 bases lying between them. The CDR3 has 16 amino acids. Germline V gene sequence: CDR1 LNHDA, CDR2 SQIVND (reference sequence).

In this sample, this clone turned up once. The gene calls are TRBV12-3 or TRBV12-4 and TRBJ2-3; D gene uncertain. Between the trimmed V and J ends, which lost 6 bases and 5 bases, there was a span of 9 bases. The CDR3 totals 12 residues. The CDR3 DNA follows: TGTGCCAGCAGCCCGCCCGGAGATACGCAGTATTTT. It yields the protein CASSPPGDTQYF.

The genes are TRBV30 and TRBJ2-1; tentative D call: TRBD1 (5 bases). Trimming stripped 2 bases from V and 9 bases from J, with 11 bases between. This CDR3 has 12 residues. Germline V gene lookup returns CDR1 GTSNPN and CDR2 SVGIG (reference sequence). CDR3 sequence reads: CAWSIYRGEQFF. CDR3 in DNA: TGTGCCTGGAGTATCTATAGGGGTGAGCAGTTCTTC.

The chain combines TRBV5-1 with TRBJ1-6; 7 nucleotides match TRBD1. This CDR3 is built from 16 residues. J was trimmed by 7 bases and V by 3 bases; bases with no gene match: 10. Germline V gene data show CDR1 as SGHRS and CDR2 as YFSETQ. CDR3 in amino acids: CASSSEPGTENSPLHF. CDR3 DNA sequence: TGCGCCAGCAGCTCGGAACCCGGGACAGAGAATTCACCCCTCCACTTT.

In this sample, this clone turned up once. The chain is built from TRBV24-1 and TRBJ2-1; unclear D gene. The length of the CDR3 is 12 residues. Germline V lookup: CDR1 KGHDR, CDR2 SFDVKD. V was pared by 5 bases and J by 9 bases, with 10 bases between. CDR3 bases: TGTGCCACCAGTGCCCTGGGCTCTGAGCAGTTCTTC. It is translated as CATSALGSEQFF.

This clone was seen once. This chain uses TRBV29-1 with TRBJ2-7, with TRBD1 matching over 7 bases. J was trimmed by 3 bases and V by 7 bases; bases with no gene match: 6. The germline V gene encodes CDR1 SQVTM and CDR2 ANQGSEA. This CDR3 has 12 residues. The CDR3 DNA reads as TGCAGCGGACGGGACAGATTCTACGAGCAGTACTTC. Its translation: CSGRDRFYEQYF.